Listed below are T cell receptor beta chains from one sample, sequenced in a study of T cell repertoires in cytomegalovirus infection. TCRdb ran MiXCR on the reads and lists one entry per CDR3 protein. The sample yields some 400,000 distinct CDR3 sequences, 30% to 40% seen once. Sequences were obtained from PBMCs. Every receptor here comes from a human donor in good health (CMV status not recorded). Some clones in this sample may be carry-over from other donors' samples. CDR3s include the opening cysteine and the closing phenylalanine or tryptophan. The order of the fields is D gene, J gene, clone size, V gene, CDR3 protein, CDR3 DNA. A D gene is named only where the DNA matches it firmly. Expanded clones are given a class, and other clones once, few, many or no size at all.

TRBD2,TRBJ2-7,-,TRBV7-9,CASRAGTSGSYEQYF,TGTGCCAGCAGGGCCGGGACTAGCGGCTCCTACGAGCAGTACTTC
TRBD2,TRBJ2-5,-,TRBV28,CASSPDAGGTQYF,TGTGCGAGCAGTCCTGACGCGGGAGGTACCCAGTACTTC
-,TRBJ1-4,-,TRBV12-3/TRBV12-4,CASSSYGTANEKLFF,TGTGCCAGCAGTTCGTACGGGACGGCAAATGAAAAACTGTTTTTT
-,TRBJ2-2,many,TRBV19,CASSIRGLRRTFGELFF,TGTGCCAGTAGTATAAGGGGCCTCCGACGAACCTTCGGGGAGCTGTTTTTT
-,TRBJ2-7,-,TRBV3-1,CASSQDLWGTSHPYEQYF,TGTGCCAGCAGCCAAGATTTGTGGGGAACATCACACCCCTACGAGCAGTACTTC
-,TRBJ1-5,-,TRBV19,CASSEGQRGQPQHF,TGTGCCAGTAGCGAGGGGCAGAGGGGTCAGCCCCAGCATTTT
-,TRBJ2-2,many,TRBV11-2,CASSRTAPGELFF,TGTGCCAGCAGTCGGACGGCCCCCGGGGAGCTGTTTTTT
-,TRBJ2-7,once,TRBV3-1,CASSSLGGLDEQYF,TGTGCCAGCAGCTCACTCGGGGGGCTGGACGAGCAGTACTTC
-,TRBJ2-3,few,TRBV4-1,CASSQVGVGTDTQYF,TGCGCCAGCAGCCAGGTCGGGGTTGGGACAGATACGCAGTATTTT
-,TRBJ1-3,few,TRBV4-1,CASSQDLGNSPRNSGNTIYF,TGCGCCAGCAGCCAAGATCTGGGAAACAGCCCTAGAAACTCTGGAAACACCATATATTTT
-,TRBJ1-2,few,TRBV29-1,CSVEGRYGYTF,TGCAGCGTTGAAGGTCGCTATGGCTACACCTTC
-,TRBJ1-6,few,TRBV6-1,CASSEDTNYNSPLHF,TGTGCCAGCAGTGAGGACACGAACTATAATTCACCCCTCCACTTT
TRBD1,TRBJ1-1,few,TRBV6-5,CASSYSGTGGRRDTEAFF,TGTGCCAGCAGTTACTCGGGGACAGGGGGCCGGAGGGACACTGAAGCTTTCTTT